This section outlines one TCR beta chain sequence together with its context. The clone's antigen remains unknown. Libraries were constructed by 5' RACE. For each TCR library, approximately 3.5 ug of total RNA was used. cDNA was synthesized with SMARTScribe reverse transcriptase in eight separate reactions per sample. During cDNA synthesis, unique molecular identifiers containing a 6-nucleotide sample barcode were introduced by template switching. TCRalpha and TCRbeta cDNA was amplified in two nested PCRs of about 17 and 10 cycles, and bead purification was carried out after each PCR. Before amplification, the cDNA was treated with uracil DNA-glycosylase and purified using the QIAquick PCR purification kit. The second PCR added Illumina TruSeq-compatible adapters along with sample-specific barcodes. Library quality and concentration were assessed using TapeStation and Qubit, and approximately 5 ng of each library was pooled. Sequencing of pooled libraries was carried out on an Illumina HiSeq2500 single-index Rapid Run using 2 x 100 bp reads and custom sequencing primers. In the paper's pipeline: UMI-based consensus assembly with MiGEC version 1.2.6 was used to correct PCR and sequencing errors. MiXCR version 2.1.1 was used for V(D)J alignment, clonotype assembly and CDR3 extraction. Gene usage, clonotype sharing and MAIT/NKT TCR abundance were normalised by analysing the top 1000, 10 000 and 20 000 clonotypes per sample. Diversity was computed as the inverse Simpson index with the vegan R package after downsampling to 27 000 UMIs. Statistical testing used paired Mann-Whitney U tests on the discordant twin pairs and applied Benjamini-Hochberg correction for multiple testing. The reads, reprocessed by TCRdb, yield one row per CDR3 protein sequence and no DNA. None of the V and J calls come from the authors' own analysis; TCRdb made them. The sample table holds roughly 150,000 distinct CDR3 sequences. 2% to 2.5% of the sample comes from the top ten.

From each donor, a roughly 2.3 ml peripheral blood sample was drawn into PAXgene tubes and stored at -80 degrees C. Without any T cell sorting, total RNA was extracted from whole blood using the PAXgene blood miRNA kit on an automated QIAcube. Peripheral blood from monozygotic twin pairs concordant or discordant for inflammatory bowel disease was subjected to deep TCRalpha and TCRbeta repertoire profiling with unique molecular barcoding. Smoking habits were recorded for all twin pairs, and each individual was classified as a current, former or never smoker. From the cysteine through the phenylalanine, the CDR3 covers 16 amino acids. The record lacks a DNA sequence. This entry is derived from a study of monozygotic twins with inflammatory bowel disease (dated by TCRdb to between 2018 and 2021). About the study as a whole: The complete study included roughly 30 monozygotic twin pairs: 19 IBD-discordant Danish pairs and nine German pairs, of which four were IBD-concordant and five were IBD-discordant. Disease-associated traits were sought mainly through comparisons between IBD patients and their genetically identical healthy co-twins within discordant pairs. Each individual had, on average, about 151 000 unique TCRalpha sequences and 181 000 unique TCRbeta sequences available for analysis. Points the paper makes about the study in general: Measured by the inverse Simpson index, TCRbeta repertoire diversity was lower in IBD patients than in their healthy co-twins. No difference in repertoire similarity was observed between concordant and discordant twins, possibly owing to limited statistical power. Distinction between different T cell subtypes could not be achieved in the analysis. Differing immunosuppressive treatments among patients may have added background noise and inter-individual variability to the repertoires. Compared with healthy twins, IBD patients shared fewer clonotypes with other individuals, and the difference was most pronounced in patients with signs of disease activity. The results gave no support for a single strong signal or clonotype linked to IBD.

The sequenced sample consisted of blood. The chain employs TRBV12-3 or TRBV12-4 and TRBJ1-5. The receptor comes from a human donor with ulcerative colitis or Crohn's disease, or a healthy co-twin of an affected twin (not recorded which). The CDR3 protein is CASSLKGGYSNQPQHF.